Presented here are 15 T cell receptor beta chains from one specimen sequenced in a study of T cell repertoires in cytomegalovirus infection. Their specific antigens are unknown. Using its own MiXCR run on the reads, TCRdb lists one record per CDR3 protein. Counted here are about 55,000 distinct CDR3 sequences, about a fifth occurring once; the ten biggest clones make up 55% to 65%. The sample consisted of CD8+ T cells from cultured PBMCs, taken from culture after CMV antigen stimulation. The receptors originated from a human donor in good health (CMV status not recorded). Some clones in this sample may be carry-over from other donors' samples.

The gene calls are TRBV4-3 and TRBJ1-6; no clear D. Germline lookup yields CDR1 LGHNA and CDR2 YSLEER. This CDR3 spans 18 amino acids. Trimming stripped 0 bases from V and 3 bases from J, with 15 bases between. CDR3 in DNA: TGCGCCAGCAGCCAAGAGGCGTTATGCGGGGACTATAATTCACCCCTCCACTTT. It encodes CASSQEALCGDYNSPLHF.

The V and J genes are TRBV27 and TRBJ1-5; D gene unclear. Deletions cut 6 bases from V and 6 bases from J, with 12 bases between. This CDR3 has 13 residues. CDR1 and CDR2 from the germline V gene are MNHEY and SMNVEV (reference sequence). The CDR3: CASRTSAGQPQHF. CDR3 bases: TGTGCCAGCAGGACCTCGGCGGGTCAGCCCCAGCATTTT.

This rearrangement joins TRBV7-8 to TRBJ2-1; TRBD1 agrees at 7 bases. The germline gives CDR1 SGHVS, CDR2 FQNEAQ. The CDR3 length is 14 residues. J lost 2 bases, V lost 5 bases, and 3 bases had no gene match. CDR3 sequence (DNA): TGTGCCAGCAGCACACAGGGGACCTACAATGAGCAGTTCTTC. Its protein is CASSTQGTYNEQFF.

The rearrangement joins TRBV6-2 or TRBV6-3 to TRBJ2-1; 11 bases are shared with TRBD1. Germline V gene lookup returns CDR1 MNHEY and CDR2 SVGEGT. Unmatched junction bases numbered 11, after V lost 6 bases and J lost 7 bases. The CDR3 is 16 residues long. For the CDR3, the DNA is TGTGCCAGCAGACCTCCGGACAGGGGGCGCCGAAATGAGCAGTTCTTC. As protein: CASRPPDRGRRNEQFF.

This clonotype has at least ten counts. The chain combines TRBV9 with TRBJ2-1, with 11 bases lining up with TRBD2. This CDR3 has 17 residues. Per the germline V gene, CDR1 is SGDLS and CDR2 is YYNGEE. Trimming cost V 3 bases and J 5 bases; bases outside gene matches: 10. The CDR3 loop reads CASSGGAGTSGHNEQFF. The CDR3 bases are TGTGCCAGCAGCGGAGGGGCCGGGACTAGCGGCCACAATGAGCAGTTCTTC.

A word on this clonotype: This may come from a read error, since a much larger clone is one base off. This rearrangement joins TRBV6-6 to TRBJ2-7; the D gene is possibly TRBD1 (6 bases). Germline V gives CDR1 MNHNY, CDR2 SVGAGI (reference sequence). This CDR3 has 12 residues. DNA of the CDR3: TGTGACAGCACCTCAGGGGTGGACGAGCAGTACTTC. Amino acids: CDSTSGVDEQYF.

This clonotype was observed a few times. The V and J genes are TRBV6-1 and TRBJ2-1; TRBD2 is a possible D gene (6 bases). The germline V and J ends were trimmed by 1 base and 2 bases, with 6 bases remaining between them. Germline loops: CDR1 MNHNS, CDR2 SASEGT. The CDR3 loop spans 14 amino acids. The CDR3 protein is CASSEGEAYNEQFF. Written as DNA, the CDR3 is TGTGCCAGCAGTGAAGGGGAGGCCTACAATGAGCAGTTCTTC.

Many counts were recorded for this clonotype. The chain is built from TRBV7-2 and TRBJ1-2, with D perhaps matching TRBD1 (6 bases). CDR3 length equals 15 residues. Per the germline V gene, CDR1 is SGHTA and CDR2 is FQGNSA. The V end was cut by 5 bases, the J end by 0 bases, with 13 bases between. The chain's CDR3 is CASSPPQGPNYGYTF. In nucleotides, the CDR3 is TGTGCCAGCAGCCCGCCCCAGGGGCCTAACTATGGCTACACCTTC.

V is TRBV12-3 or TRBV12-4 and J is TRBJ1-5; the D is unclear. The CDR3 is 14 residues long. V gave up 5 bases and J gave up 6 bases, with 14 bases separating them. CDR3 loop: CASSPGGWSQPQHF. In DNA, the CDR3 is TGTGCCAGCAGTCCCGGAGGGTGGAGTCAGCCCCAGCATTTT.

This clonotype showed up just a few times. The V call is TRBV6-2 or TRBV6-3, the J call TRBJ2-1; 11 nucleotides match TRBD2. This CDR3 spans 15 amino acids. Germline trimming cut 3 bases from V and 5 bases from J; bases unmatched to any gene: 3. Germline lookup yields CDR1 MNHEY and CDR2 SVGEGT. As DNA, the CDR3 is TGTGCCAGCAGTTATGCACTAGCGGGAGACAATGAGCAGTTCTTC. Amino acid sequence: CASSYALAGDNEQFF.

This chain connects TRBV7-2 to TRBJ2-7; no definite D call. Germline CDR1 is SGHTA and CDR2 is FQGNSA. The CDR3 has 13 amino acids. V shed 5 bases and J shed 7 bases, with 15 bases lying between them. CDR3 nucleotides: TGTGCCAGCAGCCTCGCCCTATACAGTGAGCAGTACTTC. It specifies CASSLALYSEQYF.

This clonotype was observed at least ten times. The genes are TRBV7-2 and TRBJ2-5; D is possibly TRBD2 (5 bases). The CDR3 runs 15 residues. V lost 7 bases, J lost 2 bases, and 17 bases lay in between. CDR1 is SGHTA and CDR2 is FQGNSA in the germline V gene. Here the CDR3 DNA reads TGTGCCAGCACCACCCTCACTAGGAAGCAAGAGACCCAGTACTTC. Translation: CASTTLTRKQETQYF.

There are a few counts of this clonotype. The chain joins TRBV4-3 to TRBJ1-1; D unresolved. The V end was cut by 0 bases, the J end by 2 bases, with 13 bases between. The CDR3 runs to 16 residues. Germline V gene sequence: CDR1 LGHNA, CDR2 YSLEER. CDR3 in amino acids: CASSQELPSRNTEAFF. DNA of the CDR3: TGCGCCAGCAGCCAAGAATTGCCGTCACGAAACACTGAAGCTTTCTTT.

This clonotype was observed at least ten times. The DNA of the CDR3 is TGTGCCAGCTCGGGGGGGACAGGGCCCTACAATGAGCAGTTCTTC. This encodes CASSGGTGPYNEQFF. The J gene is TRBJ2-1, the V gene TRBV12-3 or TRBV12-4; a possible D gene is TRBD1 (9 bases). The CDR3 runs 15 residues. Trimming stripped 8 bases from V and 2 bases from J, with 16 bases between.

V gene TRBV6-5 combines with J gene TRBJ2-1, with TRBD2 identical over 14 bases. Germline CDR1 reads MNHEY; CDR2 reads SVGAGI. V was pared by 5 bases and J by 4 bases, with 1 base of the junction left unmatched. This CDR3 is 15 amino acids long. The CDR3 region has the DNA TGTGCCAGCAGTCGGACTAGCGGGGGGTACAATGAGCAGTTCTTC. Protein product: CASSRTSGGYNEQFF.